The subject of this entry is one TCR beta chain. Produced via immunoSEQ multiplex PCR; TCRdb's table is partial and in-frame only. The table records tens of thousands of clones, approximately 91% of them present only once. The germline CDR1 and CDR2 sequences are SGHDN and FVKESK. V was clipped by 3 bases and J by 5 bases; unmatched bases: 5. CDR3 length equals 17 residues. This specimen comes from a study of OX40 agonist ivuxolimab in advanced cancers. The source is an adult with an advanced solid tumor such as melanoma, head and neck, liver or kidney cancer. Sample: CD4+ or CD8+ T cells sorted from blood, taken in a trial of the OX40 agonist ivuxolimab. The chain has TRBV14 and TRBJ2-2; 14 bases match TRBD2. The CDR3 DNA is TGTGCCAGCAGCCAGGGGACTAGCGGGGGACCTACCGGGGAGCTGTTTTTT. Its translation: CASSQGTSGGPTGELFF.